A selection of T cell receptor beta chains follows, all from one sample in a study of blood T cell repertoires in COVID-19. Libraries were prepared by immunoSEQ multiplex PCR; TCRdb keeps only in-frame clonotypes and omits some of them. The sample carries about 380,000 clones, about 88% recorded once. Sequenced material: PBMCs or T cells enriched from blood (not recorded which). The receptors originated from a young woman who had recovered from COVID-19. Each CDR3 is given with its conserved first and last residue. Fields, in order: V gene, D gene, clone size, J gene, CDR3 DNA, CDR3 protein. D genes are given only for firm matches. The size of a clone is reported for some rows only, either as once, few or many, or as a class for expanded clones.

v_call: TRBV28; d_call: -; clone_size: -; j_call: TRBJ2-1; cdr3_nt: TGTGCCAGCAGCCACCGGGTTTTGAATGAGCAGTTCTTC; cdr3_aa: CASSHRVLNEQFF
v_call: TRBV2; d_call: -; clone_size: -; j_call: TRBJ1-2; cdr3_nt: TGTGCCAGCAGTCTAGGGGTGGATGGCTACACCTTC; cdr3_aa: CASSLGVDGYTF
v_call: TRBV11-2; d_call: -; clone_size: -; j_call: TRBJ2-7; cdr3_nt: TGTGCCAGCAGCTTAGATCGATACCGATTGAGCTCCTACGAGCAGTACTTC; cdr3_aa: CASSLDRYRLSSYEQYF
v_call: TRBV10-1; d_call: -; clone_size: -; j_call: TRBJ2-7; cdr3_nt: TGCGCCAGCAGTGAGTCGGGCTCCGAGCAGTACTTC; cdr3_aa: CASSESGSEQYF
v_call: TRBV7-8; d_call: TRBD2; clone_size: -; j_call: TRBJ2-3; cdr3_nt: TGTGCCAGCAGCTTAGTACCCGGGACTAGCGGGCGTAGCACAGATACGCAGTATTTT; cdr3_aa: CASSLVPGTSGRSTDTQYF
v_call: TRBV9; d_call: -; clone_size: -; j_call: TRBJ1-4; cdr3_nt: TGTGCCAGCAGCAGGAGGTATGATGAAAAACTGTTTTTT; cdr3_aa: CASSRRYDEKLFF
v_call: TRBV21-1; d_call: -; clone_size: -; j_call: TRBJ1-6; cdr3_nt: TGTGCCAGCAGTTCGGAGAGCGGGGGGTGGGGAAATTCACCCCTCCACTTT; cdr3_aa: CASSSESGGWGNSPLHF
v_call: TRBV7-9; d_call: -; clone_size: -; j_call: TRBJ2-1; cdr3_nt: TGTGCCAGCAGGTGGACTGAAAGCTCCTACAATGAGCAGTTCTTC; cdr3_aa: CASRWTESSYNEQFF
v_call: TRBV25-1; d_call: -; clone_size: -; j_call: TRBJ2-1; cdr3_nt: TGTGCCAGCAGTAAGAGCCATGAGCAGTTCTTC; cdr3_aa: CASSKSHEQFF
v_call: TRBV11-3; d_call: -; clone_size: -; j_call: TRBJ1-3; cdr3_nt: TGTGCCAGCAGCGGAGGGCCCGGAAACACCATATATTTT; cdr3_aa: CASSGGPGNTIYF
v_call: TRBV18; d_call: -; clone_size: once; j_call: TRBJ1-1; cdr3_nt: TGTGCCAGCTCACCAACCAGGATTCAAAACACTGAAGCTTTCTTT; cdr3_aa: CASSPTRIQNTEAFF
v_call: TRBV18; d_call: TRBD1; clone_size: -; j_call: TRBJ1-2; cdr3_nt: TGTGCCAGCTCACCACCCGGGACAGGCTATGGCTACACCTTC; cdr3_aa: CASSPPGTGYGYTF
v_call: TRBV6-5; d_call: -; clone_size: -; j_call: TRBJ1-3; cdr3_nt: TGTGCCAGCTCTCGGGACGCGGGGTCTGGAAACACCATATATTTT; cdr3_aa: CASSRDAGSGNTIYF
v_call: TRBV5-1; d_call: -; clone_size: -; j_call: TRBJ2-2; cdr3_nt: TGCGCCAGCAGCTTGACCGACAGCATAACCGGGGAGCTGTTTTTT; cdr3_aa: CASSLTDSITGELFF
v_call: TRBV27; d_call: -; clone_size: few; j_call: TRBJ1-1; cdr3_nt: TGTGCCAGCAGTCCCCTAGCACAGGGAGTCACTGAAGCTTTCTTT; cdr3_aa: CASSPLAQGVTEAFF
v_call: TRBV5-4; d_call: -; clone_size: once; j_call: TRBJ2-7; cdr3_nt: TGTGCCAGCAGCTTTGGTATGAGCTCCTACGAGCAGTACTTC; cdr3_aa: CASSFGMSSYEQYF
v_call: TRBV27; d_call: TRBD1; clone_size: few; j_call: TRBJ1-2; cdr3_nt: TGTGCCGCCTCCGGGACAGGGCGTTATTTAAGTGGCTACACCTTC; cdr3_aa: CAASGTGRYLSGYTF
v_call: TRBV6-4; d_call: TRBD1; clone_size: -; j_call: TRBJ1-1; cdr3_nt: TGTGCCAGCAGTGTGGACAGGGCCACTGAAGCTTTCTTT; cdr3_aa: CASSVDRATEAFF
v_call: TRBV4-3; d_call: -; clone_size: -; j_call: TRBJ1-1; cdr3_nt: TGCGCCAGCAGCCAAGACAGGTTATTGAACACTGAAGCTTTCTTT; cdr3_aa: CASSQDRLLNTEAFF
v_call: TRBV9; d_call: -; clone_size: -; j_call: TRBJ1-4; cdr3_nt: TGTGCCAGCAGCGTTGGGGGAGGTAATGAAAAACTGTTTTTT; cdr3_aa: CASSVGGGNEKLFF
v_call: TRBV30; d_call: -; clone_size: -; j_call: TRBJ2-2; cdr3_nt: TGTGCCTGGAGGGGGGCCTCCACCGGGGAGCTGTTTTTT; cdr3_aa: CAWRGASTGELFF
v_call: TRBV6-5; d_call: -; clone_size: -; j_call: TRBJ1-6; cdr3_nt: TGTGCCAGCAGTTACTCGGTAAAAGGCGGGAATTCACCCCTCCACTTT; cdr3_aa: CASSYSVKGGNSPLHF
v_call: TRBV7-8; d_call: TRBD2; clone_size: -; j_call: TRBJ2-7; cdr3_nt: TGTGCCAGCAGCGCCGGGGGGGCCTACGAGCAGTACTTC; cdr3_aa: CASSAGGAYEQYF
v_call: TRBV7-7; d_call: TRBD2; clone_size: -; j_call: TRBJ2-1; cdr3_nt: TGTGCTAGCAGCCCAGGACTAGCGGGCTCCTACAATGAGCAGTTCTTC; cdr3_aa: CASSPGLAGSYNEQFF
v_call: TRBV6-1; d_call: -; clone_size: -; j_call: TRBJ2-7; cdr3_nt: TGTGCCAGCAGTGAAATGGTTTTGGCTAGCTGGAGGCAGTACTTC; cdr3_aa: CASSEMVLASWRQYF
v_call: TRBV19; d_call: -; clone_size: -; j_call: TRBJ1-1; cdr3_nt: TGTGCCAGTAGTATAGTTGGCAGTGAAGCTTTCTTT; cdr3_aa: CASSIVGSEAFF
v_call: TRBV5-1; d_call: TRBD1; clone_size: -; j_call: TRBJ2-5; cdr3_nt: TGCGCCAGCGCCCCTTTAGGGGACAGGGTAGTGGAGACCCAGTACTTC; cdr3_aa: CASAPLGDRVVETQYF
v_call: TRBV18; d_call: TRBD1; clone_size: -; j_call: TRBJ1-5; cdr3_nt: TGTGCCAGCTCACCGGACAGGGGCGGATGGGGTCAGCCCCAGCATTTT; cdr3_aa: CASSPDRGGWGQPQHF
v_call: TRBV7-9; d_call: -; clone_size: -; j_call: TRBJ2-5; cdr3_nt: TGTGCCAGCAGCATGACCACAGGGTACCAAGAGACCCAGTACTTC; cdr3_aa: CASSMTTGYQETQYF
v_call: TRBV2; d_call: TRBD1; clone_size: -; j_call: TRBJ2-7; cdr3_nt: TGTGCCAGCAGCCTCCGGGACAGGTCCTACGAGCAGTACTTC; cdr3_aa: CASSLRDRSYEQYF
v_call: TRBV3-1/TRBV3-2; d_call: -; clone_size: -; j_call: TRBJ2-1; cdr3_nt: TGTGCCAGCAGCCAAGTAAATCGGGGGTACAATGAGCAGTTCTTC; cdr3_aa: CASSQVNRGYNEQFF
v_call: TRBV5-1; d_call: TRBD1; clone_size: once; j_call: TRBJ2-1; cdr3_nt: TGCGCCAGCAGCCCGGGACAGCCCTTCAATGAGCAGTTCTTC; cdr3_aa: CASSPGQPFNEQFF
v_call: TRBV30; d_call: -; clone_size: -; j_call: TRBJ1-6; cdr3_nt: TGTGCCTGGAGTGGGCGGGTCCGCTATAATTCACCCCTCCACTTT; cdr3_aa: CAWSGRVRYNSPLHF
v_call: TRBV30; d_call: -; clone_size: few; j_call: TRBJ1-2; cdr3_nt: TGTGCCTGGAGTGTACTCGAATTAGGGAGCTATGGCTACACCTTC; cdr3_aa: CAWSVLELGSYGYTF
v_call: TRBV2; d_call: -; clone_size: -; j_call: TRBJ2-3; cdr3_nt: TGTGCCAACTCTGCTCCTCCCGTTGGAGATACGCAGTATTTT; cdr3_aa: CANSAPPVGDTQYF
v_call: TRBV9; d_call: -; clone_size: -; j_call: TRBJ1-2; cdr3_nt: TGTGCCAGCAGCGTAAGTGTGGGGGGTGTCGATGGCTACACCTTC; cdr3_aa: CASSVSVGGVDGYTF
v_call: TRBV11-2; d_call: -; clone_size: -; j_call: TRBJ1-4; cdr3_nt: TGTGCCAGCAGCTTGGTGGGGGCCCCCAATGAAAAACTGTTTTTT; cdr3_aa: CASSLVGAPNEKLFF
v_call: TRBV6-5; d_call: -; clone_size: -; j_call: TRBJ1-2; cdr3_nt: TGTGCCAGCATAAACGGACAGCATGGCTACACCTTC; cdr3_aa: CASINGQHGYTF
v_call: TRBV27; d_call: TRBD2; clone_size: -; j_call: TRBJ2-1; cdr3_nt: TGTGCCAGCAGTAAGACTAGCGGGGGGGCCTTTAGAGAGCAGTTCTTC; cdr3_aa: CASSKTSGGAFREQFF
v_call: TRBV6-5; d_call: TRBD2; clone_size: once; j_call: TRBJ2-1; cdr3_nt: TGTGCCAGCAGCCACCTCAGCGGGGGGAACAATGAGCAGTTCTTC; cdr3_aa: CASSHLSGGNNEQFF
v_call: TRBV7-9; d_call: -; clone_size: -; j_call: TRBJ1-2; cdr3_nt: TGTGCCAGCTTCACAGGGAGTGGCTACACCTTC; cdr3_aa: CASFTGSGYTF
v_call: TRBV28; d_call: -; clone_size: -; j_call: TRBJ2-3; cdr3_nt: TGTGCCAGCATCGGGTTCCCGGATACGCAGTATTTT; cdr3_aa: CASIGFPDTQYF
v_call: TRBV11-1; d_call: -; clone_size: -; j_call: TRBJ1-5; cdr3_nt: TGTGCCAGCAGCCCGCCCGGGGGGGGCAATCAGCCCCAGCATTTT; cdr3_aa: CASSPPGGGNQPQHF
v_call: TRBV7-6; d_call: TRBD1; clone_size: -; j_call: TRBJ2-7; cdr3_nt: TGTGCCAGCAGCTACGACAGGGGGTACGAGCAGTACTTC; cdr3_aa: CASSYDRGYEQYF
v_call: TRBV29-1; d_call: TRBD1; clone_size: few; j_call: TRBJ1-4; cdr3_nt: TGCAGCGTTGAAATCAGGGGGACAGGAGGTGAAAAACTGTTTTTT; cdr3_aa: CSVEIRGTGGEKLFF
v_call: TRBV6-2/TRBV6-3; d_call: -; clone_size: -; j_call: TRBJ2-5; cdr3_nt: TGTGCCAGCAGTCGAGCTACAGGACCCCAGTACTTC; cdr3_aa: CASSRATGPQYF
v_call: TRBV19; d_call: TRBD1; clone_size: -; j_call: TRBJ2-7; cdr3_nt: TGTGCCAGTAGTATTTATTTAACCGGGACAGCCACCTACGAGCAGTACTTC; cdr3_aa: CASSIYLTGTATYEQYF
v_call: TRBV4-3; d_call: TRBD1; clone_size: -; j_call: TRBJ2-1; cdr3_nt: TGCGCCAGCAGCCCCTCTGGGACAGAGTCCTACAATGAGCAGTTCTTC; cdr3_aa: CASSPSGTESYNEQFF
v_call: TRBV25-1; d_call: -; clone_size: -; j_call: TRBJ2-2; cdr3_nt: TGTGCCAGCGGACAGATGAACACCGGGGAGCTGTTTTTT; cdr3_aa: CASGQMNTGELFF
v_call: TRBV15; d_call: TRBD1; clone_size: -; j_call: TRBJ2-5; cdr3_nt: TGTGCCACCAGCGGGGTGAACAGGGGGCGAGAGACCCAGTACTTC; cdr3_aa: CATSGVNRGRETQYF
v_call: TRBV28; d_call: -; clone_size: -; j_call: TRBJ2-7; cdr3_nt: TGTGCCAGCAGGACTACAGGGCTCTCCTACGAGCAGTACTTC; cdr3_aa: CASRTTGLSYEQYF
v_call: TRBV10-3; d_call: -; clone_size: -; j_call: TRBJ1-1; cdr3_nt: TGTGCCATCAGTGAGGGGGACTACACTGAAGCTTTCTTT; cdr3_aa: CAISEGDYTEAFF
v_call: TRBV7-9; d_call: -; clone_size: -; j_call: TRBJ1-1; cdr3_nt: TGTGCCAACCGAAACGAACCGCGTACTGAAGCTTTCTTT; cdr3_aa: CANRNEPRTEAFF
v_call: TRBV12-3/TRBV12-4; d_call: -; clone_size: -; j_call: TRBJ1-2; cdr3_nt: TGTGCCAGCAGTTTACTCGGGAACAACACCTTC; cdr3_aa: CASSLLGNNTF
v_call: TRBV6-5; d_call: TRBD2; clone_size: -; j_call: TRBJ2-7; cdr3_nt: TGTGCCAGCAGTTACTCCCTTAGCGGGGGCCACTACGAGCAGTACTTC; cdr3_aa: CASSYSLSGGHYEQYF
v_call: TRBV7-9; d_call: TRBD1; clone_size: -; j_call: TRBJ1-1; cdr3_nt: TGTGCCAGCAGCCCCCGGGACAGGGAAAACACTGAAGCTTTCTTT; cdr3_aa: CASSPRDRENTEAFF
v_call: TRBV10-2; d_call: TRBD2; clone_size: once; j_call: TRBJ2-7; cdr3_nt: TGCGCCAGCAGTGCCGTGCGGGGGACCCCCGGAGGGTACTTC; cdr3_aa: CASSAVRGTPGGYF
v_call: TRBV6-2/TRBV6-3; d_call: -; clone_size: -; j_call: TRBJ2-1; cdr3_nt: TGTGCCAGCAGTTACTCTCCGGGGAGCTCCTACAATGAGCAGTTCTTC; cdr3_aa: CASSYSPGSSYNEQFF
v_call: TRBV28; d_call: -; clone_size: -; j_call: TRBJ1-5; cdr3_nt: TGTGCCAGCAGTTTCGGGACTGTGGGGGCCCAGCATTTT; cdr3_aa: CASSFGTVGAQHF
v_call: TRBV12-3/TRBV12-4; d_call: -; clone_size: -; j_call: TRBJ1-6; cdr3_nt: TGTGCCAGCAGTAGGGACTTGGTCCTCCACTTT; cdr3_aa: CASSRDLVLHF